The 25 T cell receptor beta chains below come from one sample, sequenced in a study of blood T cell repertoires in COVID-19. The table came from immunoSEQ multiplex PCR; TCRdb's copy has only in-frame clones and leaves some out. The sample shows around 140,000 clones, nearly 90% of them seen only once. Material for sequencing was peripheral blood. These receptors all come from a man between 65 and 79 years old with acute or convalescent COVID-19.

The gene calls are TRBV11-2 and TRBJ2-7; TRBD1 matches 8 bases. Germline CDR1 is SGHAT and CDR2 is FQNNGV. The CDR3 consists of 16 residues. V gave up 1 base and J gave up 2 bases; unmatched junction bases: 7. The CDR3 nucleotides are TGTGCCAGCAGCTTAGGTCGGACACAGGGGGCCTACGAGCAGTACTTC. Its protein is CASSLGRTQGAYEQYF.

The genes are TRBV6-1 and TRBJ1-6; D not resolved. This CDR3 is built from 13 residues. CDR1 MNHNS and CDR2 SASEGT come from the germline V gene. Trimming pared 3 bases from V and 14 bases from J, leaving 14 bases between. The CDR3 DNA follows: TGTGCCAGCAGTGACCAGACCAGCGATGCCCTCCACTTT. It translates to CASSDQTSDALHF.

The chain links TRBV2 to TRBJ1-2; a weak D match, TRBD1 (5 bases). The ends were cut back, 1 base at V and 4 bases at J, with 10 bases in the middle. The CDR3 spans 14 residues. The germline gives CDR1 SNHLY, CDR2 FYNNEI. CDR3 nucleotides: TGTGCCAGCAGTGAAGTAGGGGAGGGCTATGGCTACACCTTC. Its translation is CASSEVGEGYGYTF.

This clone was counted only a few times. The chain joins TRBV29-1 to TRBJ1-2, with D possibly TRBD1 on 5 matching bases. Germline CDR1 is SQVTM and CDR2 is ANQGSEA. V was pared by 7 bases and J by 1 base, with 19 bases between. This CDR3 is built from 15 residues. The CDR3 sequence: CSAAPMAGLNYGYTF. CDR3 in DNA: TGCAGCGCCGCCCCTATGGCAGGGCTTAACTATGGCTACACCTTC.

The chain is built from TRBV7-3 and TRBJ2-2; 10 bases fit TRBD2. Germline assignment: CDR1 SGHTA and CDR2 FQGTGA. The CDR3 consists of 17 residues. The V gene end was trimmed by 4 bases and the J gene end by 3 bases; junction bases not matched to a gene: 8. This chain's CDR3 is CASSSPQREGYTGELFF. Here the CDR3 DNA reads TGTGCCAGCAGCTCCCCTCAGCGGGAGGGCTACACCGGGGAGCTGTTTTTT.

This rearrangement joins TRBV5-1 to TRBJ2-2; 7 nucleotides line up with TRBD2. The CDR3 sequence is 16 residues long. Per germline, CDR1 SGHRS and CDR2 YFSETQ. V was pared by 2 bases and J by 1 base, with 5 bases of the junction left unmatched. Here the CDR3 DNA reads TGCGCCAGCAGCTTAGCCCCGGGGGGGAACACCGGGGAGCTGTTTTTT. Translation gives CASSLAPGGNTGELFF.

This clone was observed once. V usage is TRBV6-5 and J usage is TRBJ1-2; D ambiguous. The CDR3 is made up of 13 amino acids. The germline gives CDR1 MNHEY, CDR2 SVGAGI. The V end lost 7 bases, the J end lost 1 base, and 10 bases lay between the germline ends. The CDR3 DNA is TGTGCCAGCACACAACAGTTTAACTATGGCTACACCTTC. It codes for CASTQQFNYGYTF.

The chain couples TRBV29-1 to TRBJ2-7, with a possible D match to TRBD1 (6 bases). CDR3 length: 11 residues. Trimming stripped 4 bases from V and 7 bases from J, with 11 bases between. Per germline, CDR1 SQVTM and CDR2 ANQGSEA. The CDR3 DNA sequence: TGCAGCGTTGTTAAGCAGGGGGAGCAGTACTTC. This translates into CSVVKQGEQYF.

This rearrangement joins TRBV18 to TRBJ1-4; no clear D gene. The CDR3 has 13 residues. The ends were cut back, 2 bases at V and 6 bases at J, with 7 bases in the middle. Germline CDR1 is KGHSH and CDR2 is LQKENI. CDR3 residues: CASSPVRDEKLFF. The CDR3 DNA reads as TGTGCCAGCTCACCAGTTCGAGATGAAAAACTGTTTTTT.

V gene TRBV14 combines with J gene TRBJ2-7; D might be TRBD2 (6 bases). The ends were cut back, 5 bases at V and 0 bases at J, with 14 bases in the middle. The CDR3 loop spans 15 amino acids. CDR1 and CDR2 (germline): SGHDN, FVKESK. CDR3 loop: CASSSTRDFSYEQYF. CDR3 nucleotides: TGTGCCAGCAGCTCAACTCGGGACTTCTCCTACGAGCAGTACTTC.

The chain employs TRBV5-1 and TRBJ2-1; 7 bases line up with TRBD2. Germline V lookup: CDR1 SGHRS, CDR2 YFSETQ. CDR3 size: 15 residues. Germline trimming cut 2 bases from V and 9 bases from J; bases unmatched to any gene: 11. The CDR3 is CASSLTGTSDAEQFF. CDR3 DNA sequence: TGCGCCAGCAGCTTAACGGGAACTAGCGACGCTGAGCAGTTCTTC.

This clone was seen once. The J gene is TRBJ2-1, the V gene TRBV4-1; 9 positions match TRBD2. V trimming: 0 bases; J trimming: 4 bases; junction bases outside the gene matches: 4. The CDR3 consists of 16 residues. CDR1 is MGHRA and CDR2 is YSYEKL in the germline V gene. The CDR3 DNA sequence: TGCGCCAGCAGCCAAGATCGTAGCGGGAGATACAATGAGCAGTTCTTC. This codes for CASSQDRSGRYNEQFF.

This sequence joins TRBV5-1 and TRBJ1-2; no clear D. Germline assignment: CDR1 SGHRS and CDR2 YFSETQ. This CDR3 region has 13 residues. V lost 3 bases to trimming and J lost 6 bases, with 12 bases between them. CDR3 region: CASSSTGGHGYTF. In DNA form, the CDR3 reads TGCGCCAGCAGCTCGACTGGCGGCCATGGCTACACCTTC. The full variable domain, with the rest looked up from reference TRBV5-1 and TRBJ1-2, is KAGVTQTPRYLIKTRGQQVTLSCSPISGHRSVSWYQQTPGQGLQFLFEYFSETQRNKGNFPGRFSGRQFSNSRSEMNVSTLELGDSALYLCASSSTGGHGYTFGSGTRLTVV.

The chain uses TRBV3-1 (or the pseudogene TRBV3-2) and TRBJ2-5; 7 bases match TRBD1. CDR3 size: 18 residues. The V segment lost 0 bases and the J segment 5 bases; nucleotides outside the gene matches: 15. In germline, CDR1 is LGHDT, CDR2 YNNKEL (reference sequence). The CDR3 region is CASSQDQGQRGRGETQYF. The DNA of the CDR3 is TGTGCCAGCAGCCAAGATCAGGGCCAGAGGGGGCGCGGTGAGACCCAGTACTTC.

This clone has just one count. The V call is TRBV30, the J call TRBJ1-1; D call uncertain. The germline V gene encodes CDR1 GTSNPN and CDR2 SVGIG (reference sequence). There are 13 residues in the CDR3. Trimming shortened V by 2 bases and J by 1 base, and 8 bases separated the two germline ends. CDR3 bases: TGTGCCTGGAGTTTTAATCCGAACACTGAAGCTTTCTTT. As protein: CAWSFNPNTEAFF. Drawing the rest from reference TRBV30 and TRBJ1-1, the complete variable domain is SQTIHQWPATLVQPVGSPLSLECTVEGTSNPNLYWYRQAAGRGLQLLFYSVGIGQISSEVPQNLSASRPQDRQFILSSKKLLLSDSGFYLCAWSFNPNTEAFFGQGTRLTVV.

CDR3 DNA: TGTGCCAGCAGCTTAATGGCAAGCACAGATACGCAGTATTTT. It yields the protein CASSLMASTDTQYF. The chain joins TRBV7-2 to TRBJ2-3; no reliable D call. V lost 2 bases to trimming and J lost 0 bases, with 6 bases between them. CDR1 is SGHTA, CDR2 FQGNSA, per germline. CDR3 length equals 14 residues.

The chain joins TRBV5-7 to TRBJ1-3; possibly TRBD1 for D (6 bases). TRBV5-7 is placed among ORFs of uncertain function. Trimming took 3 bases from V and 2 from J, leaving 9 bases between them. The CDR3 sequence is 14 residues long. The CDR3 bases are TGTGCCAGCAGCTCCCAGGGGCCTGGAAACACCATATATTTT. This gives the protein CASSSQGPGNTIYF.

The table lists this clone with many counts. The chain links TRBV6-5 to TRBJ1-1, with D possibly matching TRBD1 (6 bases). V dropped 6 bases and J dropped 5 bases, with 19 bases sitting between them. From germline, CDR1 is MNHEY and CDR2 SVGAGI. This CDR3 has 15 residues. The CDR3 sequence: CASRRIGGRGTEAFF. In DNA form, the CDR3 reads TGTGCCAGCAGGAGGATCGGGGGGCGAGGTACTGAAGCTTTCTTT.

The genes are TRBV28 and TRBJ1-2; TRBD1 matches 8 bases. The CDR3 totals 15 residues. With V trimmed by 3 bases and J by 4 bases, 7 bases remained unmatched. Germline V gene sequence: CDR1 MDHEN, CDR2 SYDVKM. CDR3 region: CASSFASGGSYGYTF. CDR3 DNA sequence: TGTGCCAGCAGTTTCGCATCAGGGGGCAGCTATGGCTACACCTTC.

The rearrangement uses TRBV28 and TRBJ1-2; 10 bases fit TRBD1. Germline V CDR1 and CDR2: MDHEN, SYDVKM. The CDR3 runs 14 residues. The V segment lost 5 bases and the J segment 7 bases; nucleotides outside the gene matches: 7. The CDR3 coding sequence is TGTGCCAGCAGTATCCGGGACAGGGGCCGTGGCTACACCTTC. Translation gives CASSIRDRGRGYTF.

The CDR3 sequence is CASSLDTGEGLGQFF. Here the CDR3 DNA reads TGTGCCAGCAGCTTGGATACCGGGGAGGGCCTGGGGCAGTTCTTC. The chain uses TRBV7-2 and TRBJ2-1; 7 bases align to TRBD2. Germline CDR1 reads SGHTA; CDR2 reads FQGNSA. V lost 3 bases, J lost 12 bases, and 14 bases stayed unmatched. CDR3 length: 15 residues.

This clone was counted once. The genes are TRBV5-1 and TRBJ2-3; TRBD2 agrees at 9 bases. The CDR3 has 18 residues. Trimming at V came to 0 bases and at J to 2 bases, leaving 10 bases not matched to a gene. Germline V gives CDR1 SGHRS, CDR2 YFSETQ. The CDR3, as DNA: TGCGCCAGCAGCTTGGCAAAGGCGGGAGGGGTTCCCACAGATACGCAGTATTTT. Translated: CASSLAKAGGVPTDTQYF. The variable domain in full, with the rest retrieved from reference TRBV5-1 and TRBJ2-3, is KAGVTQTPRYLIKTRGQQVTLSCSPISGHRSVSWYQQTPGQGLQFLFEYFSETQRNKGNFPGRFSGRQFSNSRSEMNVSTLELGDSALYLCASSLAKAGGVPTDTQYFGPGTRLTVL.

In the case of this clone: Mismatch with germline at one junction end may stem from a read error. V gene TRBV10-1 combines with J gene TRBJ2-1, with 12 bases matching TRBD2. The CDR3 runs 15 residues. The germline gives CDR1 WNHNN, CDR2 SYGVQD (reference sequence). The CDR3 loop is CASSSRLAGENGQFF. In DNA form, the CDR3 reads TGCGCCAGCAGCTCCCGACTAGCGGGAGAGAATGGGCAGTTCTTC.

The genes are TRBV7-6 and TRBJ1-3; TRBD1 is a possible D gene (5 bases). The length of the CDR3 is 15 residues. Germline CDR1 reads SGHVS; CDR2 reads FNYEAQ. V was trimmed by 3 bases and J by 2 bases, leaving 11 bases between them. The CDR3 sequence: CASSLTANPGNTIYF. The CDR3 coding sequence is TGTGCCAGCAGCTTGACAGCAAACCCTGGAAACACCATATATTTT.

The chain combines TRBV5-8 with TRBJ1-6; D not certain. The ends were cut back, 4 bases at V and 8 bases at J, with 10 bases in the middle. This CDR3 comprises 13 residues. Germline loops: CDR1 SGHTS, CDR2 YDEGEE. CDR3 coding DNA: TGTGCCAGCAGCGAGGCCCGTTATTCACCCCTCCACTTT. Protein sequence: CASSEARYSPLHF.